Sequencing of this T cell receptor beta chain was carried out in a study of regulatory T cells in long-lasting Graves disease. Through Arm-PCR of CDR3 regions and iRepertoire HTBI primers, TCR beta libraries were built. TCRdb re-analysed the multiplex PCR reads in MiXCR, keeping a single row per CDR3 protein. The table includes a few hundred thousand distinct CDR3 sequences, about 11% detected once. CDR1 and CDR2 (germline): MRHNA, SNTAGT. The CDR3 runs 14 residues. The V end was cut by 3 bases, the J end by 9 bases, with 15 bases between. This sample's time point: newly diagnosed GD, antithyroid drugs for less than 3 months. Generation of the TCR library employed RNA extracted from PBMCs. The sample also formed part of further work on T cells in Graves' hyperthyroidism and ophthalmopathy. Per that study: Clinical symptoms, serum thyroxine, TRAb, thyroid ultrasound and orbital computed tomography established diagnosis.

The chain recombines TRBV6-4 with TRBJ2-1, with TRBD2 as a possible D gene (7 bases). The material was peripheral blood mononuclear cells (PBMCs), obtained at new diagnosis, from a patient treated with antithyroid drugs. The receptor's source is a woman aged 18-30 years with Graves disease. CDR3 sequence (DNA): TGTGCCAGCAGTGAAGTTGGGGGGGCCGGTGAGCAGTTCTTC. As protein: CASSEVGGAGEQFF.